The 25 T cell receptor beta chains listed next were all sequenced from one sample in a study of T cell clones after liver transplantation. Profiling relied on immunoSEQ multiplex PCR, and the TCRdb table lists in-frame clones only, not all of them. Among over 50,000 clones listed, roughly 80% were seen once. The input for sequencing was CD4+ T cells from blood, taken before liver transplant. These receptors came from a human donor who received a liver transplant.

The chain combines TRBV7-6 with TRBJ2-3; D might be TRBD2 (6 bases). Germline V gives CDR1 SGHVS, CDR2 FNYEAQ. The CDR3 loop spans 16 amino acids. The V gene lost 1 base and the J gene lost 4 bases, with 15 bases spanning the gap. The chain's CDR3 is CASSLDGTGVPDTQYF. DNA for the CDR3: TGTGCCAGCAGCTTAGATGGTACGGGGGTCCCAGATACGCAGTATTTT.

The CDR3 here is CASSLVPRGTGNTIYF. The CDR3 DNA reads TGTGCCAGCAGCTTAGTTCCCAGGGGTACGGGAAACACCATATATTTT. The rearrangement joins TRBV11-2 to TRBJ1-3, with a possible D match to TRBD1 (6 bases). The V end was cut by 1 base, the J end by 4 bases, with 14 bases between. Per the germline V gene, CDR1 is SGHAT and CDR2 is FQNNGV. The CDR3 runs 16 residues.

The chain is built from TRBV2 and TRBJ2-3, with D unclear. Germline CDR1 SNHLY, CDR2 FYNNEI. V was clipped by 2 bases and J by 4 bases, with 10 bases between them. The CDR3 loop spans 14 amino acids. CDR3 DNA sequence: TGTGCCAGCAGTGAAAAGTCCCCTGCAGATACGCAGTATTTT. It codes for CASSEKSPADTQYF.

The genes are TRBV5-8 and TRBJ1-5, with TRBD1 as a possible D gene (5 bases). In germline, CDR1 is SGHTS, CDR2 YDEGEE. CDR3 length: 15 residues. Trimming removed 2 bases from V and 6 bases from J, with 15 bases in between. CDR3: CASSFQGWEGQPQHF. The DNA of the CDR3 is TGTGCCAGCAGCTTCCAGGGTTGGGAAGGTCAGCCCCAGCATTTT.

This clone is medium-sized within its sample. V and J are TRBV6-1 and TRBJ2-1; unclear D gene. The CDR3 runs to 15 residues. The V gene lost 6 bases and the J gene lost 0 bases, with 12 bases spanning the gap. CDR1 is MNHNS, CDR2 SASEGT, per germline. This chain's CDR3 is CASRTELSSYNEQFF. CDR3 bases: TGTGCCAGCAGGACGGAGCTGAGCTCCTACAATGAGCAGTTCTTC.

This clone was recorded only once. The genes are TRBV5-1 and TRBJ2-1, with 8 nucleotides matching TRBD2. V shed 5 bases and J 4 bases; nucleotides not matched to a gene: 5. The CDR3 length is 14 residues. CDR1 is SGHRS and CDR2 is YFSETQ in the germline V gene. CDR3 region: CASRDGGDYNEQFF. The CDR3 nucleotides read TGCGCCAGCAGAGACGGGGGGGATTACAATGAGCAGTTCTTC.

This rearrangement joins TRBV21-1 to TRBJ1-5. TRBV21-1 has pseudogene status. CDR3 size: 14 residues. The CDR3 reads CASSEGLSNQPQHF. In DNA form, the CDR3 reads TGTGCCAGCAGCGAAGGACTGAGCAATCAGCCCCAGCATTTT.

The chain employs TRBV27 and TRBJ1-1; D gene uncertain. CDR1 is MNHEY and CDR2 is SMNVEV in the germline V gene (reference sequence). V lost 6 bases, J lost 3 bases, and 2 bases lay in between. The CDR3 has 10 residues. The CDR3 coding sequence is TGTGCCAGCAGGGACACTGAAGCTTTCTTT. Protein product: CASRDTEAFF.

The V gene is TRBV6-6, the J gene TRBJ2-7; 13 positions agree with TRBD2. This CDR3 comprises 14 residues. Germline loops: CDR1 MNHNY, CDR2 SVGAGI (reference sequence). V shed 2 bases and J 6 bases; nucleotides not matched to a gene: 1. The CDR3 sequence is CASSYTSGGAEQYF. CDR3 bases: TGTGCCAGCAGTTACACTAGCGGGGGGGCCGAGCAGTACTTC.

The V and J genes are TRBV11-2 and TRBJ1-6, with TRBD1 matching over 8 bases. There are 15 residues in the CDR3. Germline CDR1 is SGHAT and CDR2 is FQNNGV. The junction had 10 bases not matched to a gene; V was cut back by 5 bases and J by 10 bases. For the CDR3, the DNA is TGTGCCAGCAGCCGGACAGGGATGGAAGGATCACCCCTCCACTTT. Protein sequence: CASSRTGMEGSPLHF.

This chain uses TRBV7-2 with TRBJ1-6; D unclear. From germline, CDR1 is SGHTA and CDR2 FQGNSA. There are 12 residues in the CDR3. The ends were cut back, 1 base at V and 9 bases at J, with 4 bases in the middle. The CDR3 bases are TGTGCCAGCAGCTTAGACGCTTCACCCCTCCACTTT. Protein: CASSLDASPLHF.

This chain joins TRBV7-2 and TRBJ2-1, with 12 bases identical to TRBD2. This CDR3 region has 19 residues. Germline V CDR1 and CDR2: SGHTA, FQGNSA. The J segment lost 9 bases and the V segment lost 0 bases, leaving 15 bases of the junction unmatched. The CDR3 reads CASSLAPSSGRAEYSEQFF. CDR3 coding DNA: TGTGCCAGCAGCTTAGCCCCGTCTAGCGGGAGGGCAGAATATAGTGAGCAGTTCTTC.

The CDR3 coding sequence is TGTGCCAGCAGCCTAGGTGAGGCTGCGGGGACAGATACGCAGTATTTT. Translated, it gives CASSLGEAAGTDTQYF. The chain links TRBV7-7 to TRBJ2-3, with D tentatively TRBD2 (6 bases). The CDR3 consists of 16 residues. V was cut by 5 bases and J by 3 bases, with 18 bases left in between. CDR1 SSHAT and CDR2 FNYEAQ come from the germline V gene (reference sequence).

CDR3 loop: CASSLGPVMNTEAFF. CDR3 coding DNA: TGTGCCAGCAGCTTAGGCCCAGTAATGAACACTGAAGCTTTCTTT. This chain joins TRBV7-2 and TRBJ1-1; D is unclear. Deletions cut 1 base from V and 0 bases from J, with 9 bases between. Germline V gene sequence: CDR1 SGHTA, CDR2 FQGNSA. This CDR3 is built from 15 residues. Variable domain in full (rest from reference TRBV7-2 and TRBJ1-1): GAGVSQSPSNKVTEKGKDVELRCDPISGHTALYWYRQSLGQGLEFLIYFQGNSAPDKSGLPSDRFSAERTGGSVSTLTIQRTQQEDSAVYLCASSLGPVMNTEAFFGQGTRLTVV.

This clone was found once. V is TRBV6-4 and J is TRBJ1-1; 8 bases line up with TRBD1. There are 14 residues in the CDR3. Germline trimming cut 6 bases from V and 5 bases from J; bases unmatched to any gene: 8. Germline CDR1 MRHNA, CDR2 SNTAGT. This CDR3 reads CASRSDREATEAFF. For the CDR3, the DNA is TGTGCCAGCAGATCGGACAGGGAGGCTACTGAAGCTTTCTTT.

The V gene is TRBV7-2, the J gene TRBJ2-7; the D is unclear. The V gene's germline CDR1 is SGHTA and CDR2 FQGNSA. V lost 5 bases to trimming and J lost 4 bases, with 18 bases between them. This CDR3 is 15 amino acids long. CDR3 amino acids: CASSVRVYGQYEQYF. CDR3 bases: TGTGCCAGCAGCGTTCGGGTCTATGGGCAGTACGAGCAGTACTTC. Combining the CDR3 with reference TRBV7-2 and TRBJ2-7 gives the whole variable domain GAGVSQSPSNKVTEKGKDVELRCDPISGHTALYWYRQSLGQGLEFLIYFQGNSAPDKSGLPSDRFSAERTGGSVSTLTIQRTQQEDSAVYLCASSVRVYGQYEQYFGPGTRLTVT.

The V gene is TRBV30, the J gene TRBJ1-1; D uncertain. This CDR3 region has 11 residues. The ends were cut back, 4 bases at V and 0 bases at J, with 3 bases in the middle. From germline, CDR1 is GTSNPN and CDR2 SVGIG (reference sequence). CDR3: CAWIVNTEAFF. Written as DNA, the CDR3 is TGTGCCTGGATTGTGAACACTGAAGCTTTCTTT.

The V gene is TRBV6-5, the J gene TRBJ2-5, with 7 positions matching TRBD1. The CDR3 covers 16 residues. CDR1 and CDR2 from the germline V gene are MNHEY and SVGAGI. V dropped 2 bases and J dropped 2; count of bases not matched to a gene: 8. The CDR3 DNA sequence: TGTGCCAGCAGTTACCTCACAGGGGCCCTACAAGAGACCCAGTACTTC. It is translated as CASSYLTGALQETQYF.

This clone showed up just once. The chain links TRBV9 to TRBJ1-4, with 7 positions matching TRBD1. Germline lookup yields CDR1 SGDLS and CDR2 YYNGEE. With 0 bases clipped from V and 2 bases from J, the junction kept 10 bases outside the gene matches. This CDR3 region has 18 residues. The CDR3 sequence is CASSVASGGLRTNEKLFF. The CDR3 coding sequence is TGTGCCAGCAGCGTAGCTTCAGGGGGGTTGAGGACTAATGAAAAACTGTTTTTT.

This CDR3 reads CASSPPRTALGTEAFF. The CDR3 region has the DNA TGTGCCAGCTCACCACCGAGGACAGCTTTGGGCACTGAAGCTTTCTTT. V is TRBV18 and J is TRBJ1-1, with D perhaps matching TRBD1 (6 bases). Germline lookup yields CDR1 KGHSH and CDR2 LQKENI. V shed 0 bases and J shed 4 bases, with 15 bases lying between them. The CDR3 has 16 residues.

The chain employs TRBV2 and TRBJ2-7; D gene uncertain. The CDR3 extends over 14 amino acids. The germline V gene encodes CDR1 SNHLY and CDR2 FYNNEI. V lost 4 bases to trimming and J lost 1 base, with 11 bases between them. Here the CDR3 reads CASSARLQSYEQYF. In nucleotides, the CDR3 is TGTGCCAGCAGTGCGCGACTCCAATCCTACGAGCAGTACTTC.

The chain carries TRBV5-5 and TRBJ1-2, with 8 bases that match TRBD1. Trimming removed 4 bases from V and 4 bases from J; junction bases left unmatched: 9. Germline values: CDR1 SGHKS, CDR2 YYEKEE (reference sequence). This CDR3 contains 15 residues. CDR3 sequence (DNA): TGTGCCAGCAGCCCCCAGGGGGCGCGCGCCTATGGCTACACCTTC. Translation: CASSPQGARAYGYTF.

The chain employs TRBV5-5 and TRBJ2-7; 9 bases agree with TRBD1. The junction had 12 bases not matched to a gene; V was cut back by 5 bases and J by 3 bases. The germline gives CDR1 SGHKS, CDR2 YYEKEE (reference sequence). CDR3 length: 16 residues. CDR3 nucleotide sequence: TGTGCCAGCAGGTGGCATTTAGGACAGGGGTTCTACGAGCAGTACTTC. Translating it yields CASRWHLGQGFYEQYF.

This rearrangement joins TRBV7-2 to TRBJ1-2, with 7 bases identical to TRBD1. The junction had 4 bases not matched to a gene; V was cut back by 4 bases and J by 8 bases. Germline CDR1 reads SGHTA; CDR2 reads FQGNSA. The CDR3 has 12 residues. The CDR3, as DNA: TGTGCCAGCAGCTATACAGGGGAGGGCTACACCTTC. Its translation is CASSYTGEGYTF.

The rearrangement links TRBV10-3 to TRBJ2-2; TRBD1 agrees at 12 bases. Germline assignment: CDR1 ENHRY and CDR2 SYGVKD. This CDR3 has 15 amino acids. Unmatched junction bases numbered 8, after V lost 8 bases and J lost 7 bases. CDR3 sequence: CAIAKGQGAGGELFF. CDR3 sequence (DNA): TGTGCCATCGCAAAGGGACAGGGGGCCGGCGGGGAGCTGTTTTTT.